This T cell receptor (beta chain) was observed in a study of metastatic and nonmetastatic thyroid tumors. Study context: Repertoire data that came from the blood and tumor or nodule tissue of malignant and benign thyroid patients were compared.

Nobody among the patients had been given any treatment before thyroid surgery. TCRdb re-called the PCR reads with MiXCR. The table records under 40,000 clones, around 17% of them present only once. The germline CDR1 and CDR2 sequences are SQVTM and ANQGSEA. V was clipped by 2 bases and J by 0 bases, with 20 bases between them. This CDR3 is 18 amino acids long. This clone was counted ten times or more. At the DNA level, this CDR3 is encoded by other sequences in the same sample as well. The source of this sequence is a female donor with papillary thyroid cancer or a benign thyroid nodule (not recorded which). Some clones in this sample may be carry-over from other donors' samples. The material sequenced was blood. The rearrangement joins TRBV29-1 to TRBJ2-1; no firm D call. CDR3 residues: CSVELGFGSSSSYNEQFF. CDR3 bases: TGCAGCGTTGAATTGGGGTTCGGTAGTAGCAGCTCCTACAATGAGCAGTTCTTC.